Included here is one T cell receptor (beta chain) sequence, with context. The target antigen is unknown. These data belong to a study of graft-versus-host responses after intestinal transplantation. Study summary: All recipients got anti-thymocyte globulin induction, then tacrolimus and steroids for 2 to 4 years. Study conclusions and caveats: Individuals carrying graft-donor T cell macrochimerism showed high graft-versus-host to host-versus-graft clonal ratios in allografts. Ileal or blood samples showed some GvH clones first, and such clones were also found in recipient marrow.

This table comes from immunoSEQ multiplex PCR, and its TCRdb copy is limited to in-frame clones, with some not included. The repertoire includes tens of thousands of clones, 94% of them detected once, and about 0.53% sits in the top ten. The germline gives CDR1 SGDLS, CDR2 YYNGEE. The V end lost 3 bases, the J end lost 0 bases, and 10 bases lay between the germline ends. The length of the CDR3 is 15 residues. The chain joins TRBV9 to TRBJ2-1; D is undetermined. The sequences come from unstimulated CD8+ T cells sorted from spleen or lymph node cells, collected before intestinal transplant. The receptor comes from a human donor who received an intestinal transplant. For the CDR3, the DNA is TGTGCCAGCAGCGACTCCATTAGCTCCTACAATGAGCAGTTCTTC. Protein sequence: CASSDSISSYNEQFF.